This T cell receptor beta chain was retrieved from a study of type 1 regulatory T cells. Looking at the study overall: T-allo10 is an in vitro-generated, Tr1-enriched CD4 T cell product specific for alloantigen.

TCRdb called the reads again in MiXCR, with one record for every CDR3 protein. The sample carries roughly 20,000 distinct CDR3 sequences, around 9.6% recorded once. Germline trimming cut 1 base from V and 5 bases from J; bases unmatched to any gene: 6. The germline V gene encodes CDR1 SGHAT and CDR2 FQNNGV. The CDR3 runs 16 residues. This clonotype was detected ten times or more. The J gene is TRBJ2-2, the V gene TRBV11-2, with TRBD2 matching over 8 bases. This TCR came from a human donor in good health. The specimen sequenced was CD4+ T cells, either the whole sample or a sorted fraction (not recorded which). The CDR3 bases are TGTGCCAGCAGCTTAGTGAGCGGGAGCGGTACCGGGGAGCTGTTTTTT. The encoded protein is CASSLVSGSGTGELFF.